The 6 T cell receptor beta chains given below trace back to one sample, sequenced in a study of OX40 agonist ivuxolimab in advanced cancers. TCRdb keeps only in-frame clones here, not all; method: immunoSEQ multiplex PCR. The table records 40,000 to 55,000 clones, 80% to 95% of them present only once. The specimen was CD4+ or CD8+ T cells sorted from blood, collected in a trial of the OX40 agonist ivuxolimab. The receptors stem from an adult with an advanced solid tumor such as melanoma, head and neck, liver or kidney cancer.

This chain joins TRBV5-1 and TRBJ1-2; D is ambiguous. This CDR3 is built from 14 residues. The germline gives CDR1 SGHRS, CDR2 YFSETQ. Between the trimmed V and J ends, which lost 0 bases and 7 bases, there was a span of 13 bases. Written as DNA, the CDR3 is TGCGCCAGCAGCTTGGGGCAGGCCCTGGGTGGCTACACCTTC. This encodes CASSLGQALGGYTF.

The gene calls are TRBV11-2 and TRBJ2-7, with 14 bases aligning to TRBD2. The CDR3 contains 15 residues. Germline assignment: CDR1 SGHAT and CDR2 FQNNGV. The J segment lost 3 bases and the V segment lost 3 bases, leaving 1 base of the junction unmatched. In DNA, the CDR3 is TGTGCCAGCAGCTTCGGGACTAGCGGGAGCTACGAGCAGTACTTC. Translation: CASSFGTSGSYEQYF.

The V gene is TRBV2, the J gene TRBJ2-1; 8 bases match TRBD1. Losses at the gene ends were 4 bases for V and 6 bases for J; bases not matched to a gene: 11. The CDR3 has 16 amino acids. Germline CDR1 and CDR2: SNHLY and FYNNEI. The CDR3 DNA is TGTGCCAGCAGTGTTAGTACGGACAGGGTCGGCAATGAGCAGTTCTTC. Translated, it gives CASSVSTDRVGNEQFF.

V usage is TRBV28 and J usage is TRBJ2-1, with a tentative D call TRBD2 (5 bases). V shed 2 bases and J shed 5 bases, with 16 bases lying between them. In germline, CDR1 is MDHEN, CDR2 SYDVKM. This CDR3 is built from 16 residues. CDR3 in amino acids: CASSLIQPLAHNEQFF. CDR3 in DNA: TGTGCCAGCAGTTTAATTCAACCCCTAGCCCACAATGAGCAGTTCTTC. The whole variable domain, remainder taken from reference TRBV28 and TRBJ2-1, is DVKVTQSSRYLVKRTGEKVFLECVQDMDHENMFWYRQDPGLGLRLIYFSYDVKMKEKGDIPEGYSVSREKKERFSLILESASTNQTSMYLCASSLIQPLAHNEQFFGPGTRLTVL.

V and J are TRBV6-5 and TRBJ1-2, with 7 bases that match TRBD1. V shed 0 bases and J 2 bases; nucleotides not matched to a gene: 6. CDR3 length: 16 residues. Germline lookup yields CDR1 MNHEY and CDR2 SVGAGI. The CDR3 bases are TGTGCCAGCAGTTACTCTACAGGGGCCGAGAACTATGGCTACACCTTC. As protein: CASSYSTGAENYGYTF.

This chain links TRBV28 with TRBJ2-7, with 9 bases that match TRBD1. The CDR3 sequence is 14 residues long. The V gene end was trimmed by 7 bases and the J gene end by 5 bases; junction bases not matched to a gene: 9. In germline, CDR1 is MDHEN, CDR2 SYDVKM. The DNA for the CDR3 is TGTGCCAGCATAAGAACAGGGGGCCAAGACGAGCAGTACTTC. It translates to CASIRTGGQDEQYF.